The rows below give T cell receptor beta chains drawn from one sample of a study of blood T cell repertoires in COVID-19. Only in-frame clones appear in the TCRdb table, and some are missing; sequencing was by immunoSEQ multiplex PCR. The sample records 150,000 to 200,000 clones, 84% being singletons. The sample comprised PBMCs or T cells enriched from blood (not recorded which). The source is a middle-aged man who had recovered from COVID-19. CDR3s include the opening cysteine and the closing phenylalanine or tryptophan. The D gene is left open where the match is weak. Not all rows give a size; the values are once, few, many and, for expanded clones, a class.

DNA,CDR3,J,D,size,V
TGTGCCAGCAGCACCCTACAGGGGTATGGCTACACCTTC,CASSTLQGYGYTF,TRBJ1-2,TRBD1,NA,TRBV2
TGTGCCACCATTCCAGGATATATGAACACTGAAGCTTTCTTT,CATIPGYMNTEAFF,TRBJ1-1,NA,few,TRBV24-1
TGTGCCAGCAGCTTAGCTTTGATTCCCGGGACAGGGCGCTTCTACGAGCAGTACTTC,CASSLALIPGTGRFYEQYF,TRBJ2-7,TRBD1,NA,TRBV7-6
TGTGCCAGCAGGGGACTAGCGGGGGCTCTTTTGATCTTC,CASRGLAGALLIF,TRBJ2-1,TRBD2,NA,TRBV2
TGTGCCAGCAGTGAATCCTCCGGGGGGGATTCCTACGAGCAGTACTTC,CASSESSGGDSYEQYF,TRBJ2-7,TRBD2,NA,TRBV6-1
TGCGCCAGCAGCCAATCAACATCAGGGGGGCTGAAAGCTTTCTTT,CASSQSTSGGLKAFF,TRBJ1-1,TRBD1,NA,TRBV4-1
TGTGCCAGCAGCTCAGGGGCAGGGTCGAACCAGTACTTC,CASSSGAGSNQYF,TRBJ2-4,NA,NA,TRBV7-8
TGCGCCAGCCGCCCGGCGGGTGGATACGAGCAGTACTTC,CASRPAGGYEQYF,TRBJ2-7,NA,NA,TRBV5-1
TGTGCCAGCAGGGGACAGGTTCCTCCTGGAAACACCATATATTTT,CASRGQVPPGNTIYF,TRBJ1-3,TRBD1,NA,TRBV2
TGTGCCAGCAGTTTTGGCGGGGGGCCGACCCAGTACTTC,CASSFGGGPTQYF,TRBJ2-5,TRBD2,NA,TRBV28
TGTGCCAGCAGCGGAGGACAGGGGAGCTATGGCTACACCTTC,CASSGGQGSYGYTF,TRBJ1-2,TRBD1,NA,TRBV9
TGTGCCAGCAGCCCCCTGAACACCGGGGAGCTGTTTTTT,CASSPLNTGELFF,TRBJ2-2,NA,few,TRBV3-1/TRBV3-2
TGTGCCAGCCGAACTAGCGGGGCATACGAGCAGTACTTC,CASRTSGAYEQYF,TRBJ2-7,TRBD2,NA,TRBV12-3/TRBV12-4
TGTGCCAGCAGCCAAGGACTAGAACGATACAATGAGCAGTTCTTC,CASSQGLERYNEQFF,TRBJ2-1,NA,NA,TRBV3-1/TRBV3-2
TGTGCCAGCAGCCTGGGGACTGCCACCTACGAGCAGTACTTC,CASSLGTATYEQYF,TRBJ2-7,NA,NA,TRBV3-1/TRBV3-2
TGTGCCAGTAGTCCTAAACTAAGGGGCATTGCAACTAATGAAAAACTGTTTTTT,CASSPKLRGIATNEKLFF,TRBJ1-4,NA,once,TRBV19
TGCGCCAGCAGCCCAAGGGGGGGACAGGGAGTAAACTACTACGAGCAGTACTTC,CASSPRGGQGVNYYEQYF,TRBJ2-7,TRBD1,NA,TRBV5-1
TGTGCCAGCAGTGGTGGGGGCCAAAGGAGTGGCACTGAAGCTTTCTTT,CASSGGGQRSGTEAFF,TRBJ1-1,NA,NA,TRBV28
NA,CATQIVGAGANVLTF,TRBJ2-6,NA,NA,TRBV21-1
TGTGCCAGCAGCTTGTCCGGGACAGGGTATCGGCAGTACTTC,CASSLSGTGYRQYF,TRBJ2-7,TRBD1,NA,TRBV7-3
TGTGCCACCAGCAGAGATCCGGGCACAGATACGCAGTATTTT,CATSRDPGTDTQYF,TRBJ2-3,NA,NA,TRBV15
TGTGCCAGCGGGACAGGGGGAACTGAAGCTTTCTTT,CASGTGGTEAFF,TRBJ1-1,TRBD1,NA,TRBV6-5
TGTGCCAGCAGCCGTAATGAAAAACTGTTTTTT,CASSRNEKLFF,TRBJ1-4,NA,NA,TRBV7-9